This T cell receptor (beta chain) comes out of a study of post-analysis software for immune sequencing data. About the study: Relapsing-remitting, secondary progressive and progressive-relapsing courses of multiple sclerosis were included. Whole-study results and caveats: The five TRBV segments detected at higher frequency in patients than in controls included TRBV5-6, TRBV5-1 and TRBV20-1.

The germline gives CDR1 MDHEN, CDR2 SYDVKM. Between the trimmed V and J ends, which lost 6 bases and 7 bases, there was a span of 12 bases. The CDR3 totals 12 residues. As concerns this clonotype: Its antigen remains unknown.

Unique molecular identifiers were carried by the TCR beta cDNA libraries. Input of roughly 0.9 to 11 million T cells yielded a few hundred thousand cDNA molecules. TCRdb processed the PCR reads anew with MiXCR; each CDR3 protein has one entry. The sample has hundreds of thousands of distinct CDR3 sequences; more than 30% are singletons. The sample taken for sequencing was blood. The J gene is TRBJ1-2, the V gene TRBV28; perhaps TRBD1 as D (5 bases). The TCR originated in a girl aged 2 to 10 with multiple sclerosis. DNA of the CDR3: TGTGCCAGCAGATCAGGGTCAGGTGGCTACACCTTC. It encodes CASRSGSGGYTF.